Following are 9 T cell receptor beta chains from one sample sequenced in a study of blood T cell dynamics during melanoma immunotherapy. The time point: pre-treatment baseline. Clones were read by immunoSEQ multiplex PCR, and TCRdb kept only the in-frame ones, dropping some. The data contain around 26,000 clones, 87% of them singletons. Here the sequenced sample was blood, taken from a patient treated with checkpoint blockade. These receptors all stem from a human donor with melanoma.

In DNA form, the CDR3 reads TGCGCCAGCAGCTGGCAGGGCACCGGGGAGCTGTTTTTT. Translated, it gives CASSWQGTGELFF. This sequence joins TRBV5-1 and TRBJ2-2; tentative D call: TRBD1 (5 bases). CDR1 is SGHRS and CDR2 is YFSETQ in the germline V gene. The CDR3 extends over 13 amino acids. The V gene lost 3 bases and the J gene lost 4 bases, with 7 bases spanning the gap.

The CDR3 region is CATSREVAGNPSYEQYF. The CDR3 DNA follows: TGTGCCACCAGCAGAGAGGTAGCGGGGAACCCCTCCTACGAGCAGTACTTC. This sequence joins TRBV15 and TRBJ2-7; the match to TRBD2 covers 8 bases. Germline V gene lookup returns CDR1 LNHNV and CDR2 YYDKDF (reference sequence). This CDR3 is built from 17 residues. With 0 bases clipped from V and 0 bases from J, the junction kept 7 bases outside the gene matches.

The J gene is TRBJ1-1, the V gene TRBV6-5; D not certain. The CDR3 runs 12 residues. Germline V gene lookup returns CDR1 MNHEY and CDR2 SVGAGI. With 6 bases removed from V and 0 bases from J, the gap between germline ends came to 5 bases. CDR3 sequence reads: CASSFLNTEAFF. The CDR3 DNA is TGTGCCAGCAGCTTCTTGAACACTGAAGCTTTCTTT.

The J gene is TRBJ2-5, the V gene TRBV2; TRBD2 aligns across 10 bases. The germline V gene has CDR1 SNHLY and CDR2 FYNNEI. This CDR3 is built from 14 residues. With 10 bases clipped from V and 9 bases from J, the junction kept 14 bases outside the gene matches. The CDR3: CAISRLAGGLAQYF. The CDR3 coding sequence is TGTGCCATAAGTAGACTAGCGGGTGGTCTGGCCCAGTACTTC.

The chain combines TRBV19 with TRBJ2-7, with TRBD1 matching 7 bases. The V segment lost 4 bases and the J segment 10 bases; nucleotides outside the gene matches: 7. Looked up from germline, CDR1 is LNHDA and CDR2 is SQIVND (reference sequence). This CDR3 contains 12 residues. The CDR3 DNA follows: TGTGCCAGTAGTACTCTGGGACAGAATCAGTACTTC. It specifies CASSTLGQNQYF. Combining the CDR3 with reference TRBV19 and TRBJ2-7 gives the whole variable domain DGGITQSPKYLFRKEGQNVTLSCEQNLNHDAMYWYRQDPGQGLRLIYYSQIVNDFQKGDIAEGYSVSREKKESFPLTVTSAQKNPTAFYLCASSTLGQNQYFGPGTRLTVT.

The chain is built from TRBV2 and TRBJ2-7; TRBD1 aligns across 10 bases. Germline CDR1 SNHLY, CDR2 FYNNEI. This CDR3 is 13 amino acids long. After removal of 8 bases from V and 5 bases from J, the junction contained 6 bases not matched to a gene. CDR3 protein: CASGRDRGHEQYF. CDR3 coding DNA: TGTGCCAGCGGGAGAGACAGGGGGCACGAGCAGTACTTC.

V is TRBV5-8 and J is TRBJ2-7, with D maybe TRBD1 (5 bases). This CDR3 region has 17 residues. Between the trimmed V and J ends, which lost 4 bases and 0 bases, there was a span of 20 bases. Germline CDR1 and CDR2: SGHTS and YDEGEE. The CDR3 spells CASSRVAGWFDSYEQYF. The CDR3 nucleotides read TGTGCCAGCAGCCGAGTGGCAGGGTGGTTCGACTCCTACGAGCAGTACTTC.

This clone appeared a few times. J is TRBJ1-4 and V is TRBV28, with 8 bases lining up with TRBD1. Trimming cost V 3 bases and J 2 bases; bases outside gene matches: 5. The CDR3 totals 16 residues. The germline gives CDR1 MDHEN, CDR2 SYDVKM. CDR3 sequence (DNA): TGTGCCAGCAGTTTCGCCAGGGGGCTCACTAATGAAAAACTGTTTTTT. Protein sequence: CASSFARGLTNEKLFF.

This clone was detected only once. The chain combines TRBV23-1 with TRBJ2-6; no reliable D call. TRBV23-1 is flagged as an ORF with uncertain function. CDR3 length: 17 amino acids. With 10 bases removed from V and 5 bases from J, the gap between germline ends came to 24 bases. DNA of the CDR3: TGCGCCATCCCGACCTGGTGGCCGTGTGGCTGGGCCAACGTCCTGACTTTC. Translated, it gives CAIPTWWPCGWANVLTF.